Below, 17 T cell receptor beta chains from the same sample are listed, as sequenced in a study of blood T cell repertoires in COVID-19 (TCRdb year 2020). The library was prepared using the immunoSEQ multiplex PCR assay. In TCRdb, the immuneACCESS table is reduced to in-frame sequences with V and J assigned. These tables do not hold every clone; where another copy was compared, an unresolved V gene accounts for under half, and the others remain unexplained. The sample contains some 73,000 clones, 86% of them found a single time. The ten largest clones capture roughly 13% of the sample. Sequences were obtained from peripheral blood. The receptors were sampled from a woman aged 55-70 years with acute or convalescent COVID-19.

This chain uses TRBV6-1 with TRBJ1-2, with D maybe TRBD1 (6 bases). The CDR3 loop spans 16 amino acids. CDR1 and CDR2 from the germline V gene are MNHNS and SASEGT. V dropped 2 bases and J dropped 0 bases, with 13 bases sitting between them. CDR3 bases: TGTGCCAGCAGTGAATGGGCGGGGGGCCCTAACTATGGCTACACCTTC. Its translation is CASSEWAGGPNYGYTF.

The genes are TRBV27 and TRBJ2-3; weak D call: TRBD2 (6 bases). The V end was cut by 3 bases, the J end by 6 bases, with 10 bases between. This CDR3 is 13 amino acids long. The germline gives CDR1 MNHEY, CDR2 SMNVEV (reference sequence). Here the CDR3 DNA reads TGTGCCAGCAGTTTGACGGGGGTGGATACGCAGTATTTT. Translation: CASSLTGVDTQYF.

The chain has TRBV10-3 and TRBJ1-1, with D possibly TRBD1 on 6 matching bases. Germline V gives CDR1 ENHRY, CDR2 SYGVKD. The CDR3 spans 13 residues. V lost 6 bases and J lost 3, with 11 bases in between. This chain's CDR3 is CAIRAGADTEAFF. CDR3 bases: TGTGCCATCAGGGCAGGGGCGGACACTGAAGCTTTCTTT.

The genes are TRBV25-1 and TRBJ2-5; D is undetermined. CDR3 length: 14 amino acids. CDR1 is MGHDK, CDR2 SYGVNS, per germline. V dropped 0 bases and J dropped 2 bases, with 7 bases sitting between them. As DNA, the CDR3 is TGTGCCAGCAGTGAATACGTCCAGCAAGAGACCCAGTACTTC. Translation gives CASSEYVQQETQYF.

This clone occurred once. V usage is TRBV11-2 and J usage is TRBJ1-1; 11 nucleotides agree with TRBD1. Trimming took 5 bases from V and 5 from J; bases not matched to a gene: 10. CDR1 SGHAT and CDR2 FQNNGV come from the germline V gene. This CDR3 is built from 16 residues. DNA of the CDR3: TGTGCCAGCAGCCCATCCCTGGACAGGGGGCTGACTGAAGCTTTCTTT. Translated, it gives CASSPSLDRGLTEAFF.

The chain combines TRBV5-1 with TRBJ2-2; perhaps TRBD1 as D (5 bases). V was pared by 7 bases and J by 5 bases, with 12 bases between. Germline V gene sequence: CDR1 SGHRS, CDR2 YFSETQ. The CDR3 contains 13 residues. The CDR3 region is CASERSGTGELFF. CDR3 DNA sequence: TGCGCCAGCGAACGTTCAGGGACCGGGGAGCTGTTTTTT.

This clone occurred once. The chain carries TRBV7-9 and TRBJ1-1; D remains unclear. The germline V gene encodes CDR1 SEHNR and CDR2 FQNEAQ (reference sequence). This CDR3 contains 12 residues. The germline V and J ends were trimmed by 3 bases and 0 bases, with 2 bases remaining between them. DNA of the CDR3: TGTGCCAGCAGCTTCGTGAACACTGAAGCTTTCTTT. Translating it yields CASSFVNTEAFF.

The table lists this clone with a few counts. V usage is TRBV21-1 and J usage is TRBJ1-2; whether TRBD1, the table's D call, matches the DNA was not checked. TRBV21-1 is designated a pseudogene. The CDR3 has 14 amino acids. The CDR3 region has the DNA TGTGCCAGCCCCTGGACAGGGGGCGACTATGGCTACACCTTC. Translation gives CASPWTGGDYGYTF.

V is TRBV14 and J is TRBJ1-4, with unresolved D. The CDR3 spans 16 residues. The V gene lost 4 bases and the J gene lost 8 bases, with 20 bases spanning the gap. Germline assignment: CDR1 SGHDN and CDR2 FVKESK. Here the CDR3 reads CASSPFRGYFGEKLFF. CDR3 nucleotide sequence: TGTGCCAGCAGCCCCTTCCGAGGGTACTTCGGGGAAAAACTGTTTTTT.

The chain employs TRBV10-1 and TRBJ2-3; TRBD2 might be the D (6 bases). Trimming took off 6 bases at V and 0 bases at J, with 16 bases between the two ends. Germline loops: CDR1 WNHNN, CDR2 SYGVQD (reference sequence). This CDR3 is built from 16 residues. The CDR3 loop reads CASSALAGSSTDTQYF. CDR3 DNA sequence: TGCGCCAGCAGCGCCCTCGCGGGGTCTAGCACAGATACGCAGTATTTT.

J is TRBJ2-3 and V is TRBV4-1, with D perhaps matching TRBD2 (7 bases). The CDR3 has 15 amino acids. Germline V CDR1 and CDR2: MGHRA, YSYEKL. V was cut by 0 bases and J by 4 bases, with 11 bases left in between. For the CDR3, the DNA is TGCGCCAGCAGCCAAGACGAGGGGGGGGCAGATACGCAGTATTTT. Translated, it gives CASSQDEGGADTQYF.

This clone was seen just once. Distinct nucleotide sequences in the sample also encode this CDR3. The chain uses TRBV7-8 and TRBJ1-6; 11 positions match TRBD1. Germline assignment: CDR1 SGHVS and CDR2 FQNEAQ. Trimming cost V 6 bases and J 6 bases; bases outside gene matches: 7. The CDR3 contains 16 residues. The CDR3 reads CASSSRDRGSNSPLHF. DNA for the CDR3: TGTGCCAGCAGTTCCCGGGACAGGGGGTCTAATTCACCCCTCCACTTT.

The chain recombines TRBV29-1 with TRBJ1-2; D ambiguous. The CDR3 runs 12 residues. Between the trimmed V and J ends, which lost 2 bases and 3 bases, there was a span of 7 bases. The germline gives CDR1 SQVTM, CDR2 ANQGSEA. The CDR3 DNA follows: TGCAGCGTTGAACGACAAGACTATGGCTACACCTTC. This gives the protein CSVERQDYGYTF.

The rearrangement joins TRBV19 to TRBJ2-7; 8 bases are a match to TRBD1. Germline CDR1 and CDR2: LNHDA and SQIVND (reference sequence). The V segment lost 4 bases and the J segment 3 bases; nucleotides outside the gene matches: 8. CDR3 length: 15 amino acids. CDR3 region: CASSRPGQAIYEQYF. The CDR3 DNA is TGTGCCAGTAGTAGACCGGGACAGGCGATCTACGAGCAGTACTTC.

The chain combines TRBV3-1 (or the pseudogene TRBV3-2) with TRBJ2-7; D is unresolved. The CDR3 runs to 13 residues. Germline CDR1 LGHDT, CDR2 YNNKEL (reference sequence). V lost 1 base and J lost 2, with 6 bases in between. The CDR3 DNA reads as TGTGCCAGCAGCCAAGCCAGAACCTACGAGCAGTACTTC. This sequence encodes CASSQARTYEQYF.

The chain joins TRBV28 to TRBJ1-5; no definite D call. Per germline, CDR1 MDHEN and CDR2 SYDVKM. The V gene lost 2 bases and the J gene lost 2 bases, with 13 bases spanning the gap. The CDR3 has 16 residues. CDR3 protein: CASSLTYRERNQPQHF. CDR3 nucleotides: TGTGCCAGCAGTTTAACCTACCGGGAACGCAATCAGCCCCAGCATTTT.

The V and J genes are TRBV2 and TRBJ1-2, with D possibly matching TRBD1 (5 bases). In germline, CDR1 is SNHLY, CDR2 FYNNEI. The CDR3 runs 15 residues. V was clipped by 4 bases and J by 4 bases, with 16 bases between them. The CDR3 reads CASSGRGGGVYGYTF. The CDR3 nucleotides are TGTGCCAGCAGTGGTCGTGGGGGGGGAGTCTATGGCTACACCTTC. Full variable domain (outside the CDR3, taken from reference TRBV2 and TRBJ1-2): EPEVTQTPSHQVTQMGQEVILRCVPISNHLYFYWYRQILGQKVEFLVSFYNNEISEKSEIFDDQFSVERPDGSNFTLKIRSTKLEDSAMYFCASSGRGGGVYGYTFGSGTRLTVV.